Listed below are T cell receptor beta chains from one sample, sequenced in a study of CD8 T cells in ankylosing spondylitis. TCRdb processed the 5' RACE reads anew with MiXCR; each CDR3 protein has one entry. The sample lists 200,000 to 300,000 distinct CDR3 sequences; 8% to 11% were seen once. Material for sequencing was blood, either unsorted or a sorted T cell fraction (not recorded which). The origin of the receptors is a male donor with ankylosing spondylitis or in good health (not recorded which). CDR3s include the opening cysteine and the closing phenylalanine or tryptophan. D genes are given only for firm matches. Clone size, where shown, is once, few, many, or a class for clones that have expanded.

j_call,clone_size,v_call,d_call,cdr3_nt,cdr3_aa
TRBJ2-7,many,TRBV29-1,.,TGCAGCGTTTCACATAGCTCCTACGAGCAGTACTTC,CSVSHSSYEQYF
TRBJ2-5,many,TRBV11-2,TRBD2,TGTGCCAGCAGCTTTGGGGAGGGCCAGTACTTC,CASSFGEGQYF
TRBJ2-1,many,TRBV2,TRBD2,TGTGCCAGCATTCCCGGACTAGCGGGAGGGCGGGAGCAGTTCTTC,CASIPGLAGGREQFF
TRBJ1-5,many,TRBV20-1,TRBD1,TGCAGTGCTCGATATGGGCCGGGACAGGGGGGAAATCAGCCCCAGCATTTT,CSARYGPGQGGNQPQHF
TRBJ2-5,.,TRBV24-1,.,TGTGCCACCGGAGGACCGGGGGTCCAAGGTGTGCAAGAGACCCAGTACTTC,CATGGPGVQGVQETQYF
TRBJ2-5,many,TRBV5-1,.,TGCGCCAGCAGCTTGGAAGGCCCCTTTTCCCAAGAGACCCAGTACTTC,CASSLEGPFSQETQYF
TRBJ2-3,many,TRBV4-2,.,TGTGCCAGCAGCCAAGATCGGGCGGGGAACACAGATACGCAGTATTTT,CASSQDRAGNTDTQYF
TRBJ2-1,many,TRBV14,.,TGTGCCAGCAGCCAAGATCGACGGGTAGGCGTCAGCTCCTACAATGAGCAGTTCTTC,CASSQDRRVGVSSYNEQFF
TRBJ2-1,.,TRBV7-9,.,TGTGCCAGCAGCGGTCACTACAATGAGCAGTTCTTC,CASSGHYNEQFF
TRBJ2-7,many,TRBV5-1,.,TGCGCCAGCAGTGTACGTGGTACAGTGGGCGAGCAGTACTTC,CASSVRGTVGEQYF
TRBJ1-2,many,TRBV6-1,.,TGTGCCAGCAGTGAACCCGGGCAGAAGGGTGGCTACACCTTC,CASSEPGQKGGYTF
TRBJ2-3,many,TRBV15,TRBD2,TGTGCCACCAGCAGAGATCGGGGGCTAGCGGGAGGTAATACGCAGTATTTT,CATSRDRGLAGGNTQYF
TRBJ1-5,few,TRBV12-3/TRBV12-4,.,TGTGCCAGCAGATACCAGGACAGCCCCAATCAGCCCCAGCATTTT,CASRYQDSPNQPQHF
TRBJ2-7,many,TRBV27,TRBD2,TGTGCCAGTCGACTAGCGGGAGCCCACGAGCAGTACTTC,CASRLAGAHEQYF
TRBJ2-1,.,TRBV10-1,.,TGCGCCAGCAGTGGGGGAAACGTCTACAATGAGCAGTTCTTC,CASSGGNVYNEQFF
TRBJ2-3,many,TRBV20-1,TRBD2,TGCAGTGCTAGAGATCTAGGGCTAGCGGGGCCGATCGCGACAGATACGCAGTATTTT,CSARDLGLAGPIATDTQYF
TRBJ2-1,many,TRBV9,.,TGTGCCAGCAGCCCCGGAGGAGAGAGTGAGCAGTTCTTC,CASSPGGESEQFF
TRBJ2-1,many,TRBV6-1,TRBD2,TGTGCCAGCAGCTCGAGGCTAGCGGGAGGGCCCGGTGAGCAGTTCTTC,CASSSRLAGGPGEQFF
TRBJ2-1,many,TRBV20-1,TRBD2,TGCAGTGCTAGAGCGACTAGCGGGAGGGGTTCCTACAATGAGCAGTTCTTC,CSARATSGRGSYNEQFF
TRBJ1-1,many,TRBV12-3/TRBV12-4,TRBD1,TGTGCCAGCAGTTCCCGACAGGGTGATAGAAAGGTCACTGAAGCTTTCTTT,CASSSRQGDRKVTEAFF
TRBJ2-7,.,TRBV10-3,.,TGTGCCATCAGTGAGGACCGCTCCACCTACGAGCAGTACTTC,CAISEDRSTYEQYF
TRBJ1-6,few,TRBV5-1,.,TGCGCCAGCAGCCTGAGCCAGGGTAATTCACCCCTCCACTTT,CASSLSQGNSPLHF
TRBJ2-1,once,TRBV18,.,TGTGCCAGCTCCCCGACAGCTCCTACCTACAATGAGCAGTTCTTC,CASSPTAPTYNEQFF
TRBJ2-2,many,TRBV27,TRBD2,TGTGCCAGCAGTTTCCCGCGGACTAGCGGGAGGGCGAACACCGGGGAGCTGTTTTTT,CASSFPRTSGRANTGELFF
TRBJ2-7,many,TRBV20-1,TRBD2,TGCAGTGCTAGATTCCCTAGCGGGGTATACGAGCAGTACTTC,CSARFPSGVYEQYF
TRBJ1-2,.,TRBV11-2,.,TGTGCCAGCAGCTTAGATCGAGTGTGGGGGGCTCGCTATGGCTACACCTTC,CASSLDRVWGARYGYTF
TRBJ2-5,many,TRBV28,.,TGTGCCAGCAGTTTGTTAAGTATGGTGAAACAAGAGACCCAGTACTTC,CASSLLSMVKQETQYF
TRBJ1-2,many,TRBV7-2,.,TGTGCCAGCAGCTTAAACAGGGACTATGGCTACACCTTC,CASSLNRDYGYTF